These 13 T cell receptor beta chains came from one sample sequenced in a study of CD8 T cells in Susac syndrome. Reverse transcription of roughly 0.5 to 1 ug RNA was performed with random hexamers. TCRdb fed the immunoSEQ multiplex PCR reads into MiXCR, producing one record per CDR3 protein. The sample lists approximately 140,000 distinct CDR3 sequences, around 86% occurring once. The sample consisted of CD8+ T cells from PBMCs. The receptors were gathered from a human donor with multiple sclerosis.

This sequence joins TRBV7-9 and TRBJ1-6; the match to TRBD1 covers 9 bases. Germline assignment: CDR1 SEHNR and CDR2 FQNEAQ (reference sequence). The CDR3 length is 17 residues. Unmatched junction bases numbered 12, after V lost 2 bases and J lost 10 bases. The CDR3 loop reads CASSLSAWGQGKSPLHF. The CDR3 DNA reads TGTGCCAGCAGCTTATCGGCTTGGGGACAGGGCAAATCACCCCTCCACTTT. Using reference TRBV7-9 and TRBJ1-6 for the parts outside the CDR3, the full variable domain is DTGVSQNPRHKITKRGQNVTFRCDPISEHNRLYWYRQTLGQGPEFLTYFQNEAQLEKSRLLSDRFSAERPKGSFSTLEIQRTEQGDSAMYLCASSLSAWGQGKSPLHFGNGTRLTVT.

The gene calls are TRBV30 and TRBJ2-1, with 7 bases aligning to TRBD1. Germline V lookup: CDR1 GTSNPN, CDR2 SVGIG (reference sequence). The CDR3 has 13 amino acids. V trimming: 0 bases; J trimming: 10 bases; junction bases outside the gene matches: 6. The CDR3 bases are TGTGCCTGGAGTGTAGGTACAGGGGACGAGCAGTTCTTC. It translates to CAWSVGTGDEQFF. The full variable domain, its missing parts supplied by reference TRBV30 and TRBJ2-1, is SQTIHQWPATLVQPVGSPLSLECTVEGTSNPNLYWYRQAAGRGLQLLFYSVGIGQISSEVPQNLSASRPQDRQFILSSKKLLLSDSGFYLCAWSVGTGDEQFFGPGTRLTVL.

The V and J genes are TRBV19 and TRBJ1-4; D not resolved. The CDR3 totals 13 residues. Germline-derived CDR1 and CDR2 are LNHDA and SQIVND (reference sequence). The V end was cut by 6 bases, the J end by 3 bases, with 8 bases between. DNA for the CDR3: TGTGCCAGTAGGGCAGCCTCTAATGAAAAACTGTTTTTT. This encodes CASRAASNEKLFF.

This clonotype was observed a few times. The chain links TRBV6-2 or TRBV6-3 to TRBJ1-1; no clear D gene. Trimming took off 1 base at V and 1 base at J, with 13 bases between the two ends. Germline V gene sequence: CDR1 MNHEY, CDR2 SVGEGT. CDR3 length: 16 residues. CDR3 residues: CASSYFEPQTNTEAFF. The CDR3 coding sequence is TGTGCCAGCAGTTACTTCGAGCCTCAGACGAACACTGAAGCTTTCTTT.

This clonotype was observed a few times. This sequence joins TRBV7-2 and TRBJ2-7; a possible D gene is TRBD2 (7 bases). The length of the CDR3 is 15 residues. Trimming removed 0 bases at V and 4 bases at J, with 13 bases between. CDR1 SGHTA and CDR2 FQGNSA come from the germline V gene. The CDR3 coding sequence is TGTGCCAGCAGCTTAGCGGGGGGGACAAGTTACGAGCAGTACTTC. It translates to CASSLAGGTSYEQYF.

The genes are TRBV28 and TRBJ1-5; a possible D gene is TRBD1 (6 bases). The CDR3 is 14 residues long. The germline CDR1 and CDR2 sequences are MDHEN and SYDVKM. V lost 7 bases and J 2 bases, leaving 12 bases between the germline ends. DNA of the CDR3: TGTGCCAGCATCACAGGGTTGGGCAATCAGCCCCAGCATTTT. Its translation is CASITGLGNQPQHF.

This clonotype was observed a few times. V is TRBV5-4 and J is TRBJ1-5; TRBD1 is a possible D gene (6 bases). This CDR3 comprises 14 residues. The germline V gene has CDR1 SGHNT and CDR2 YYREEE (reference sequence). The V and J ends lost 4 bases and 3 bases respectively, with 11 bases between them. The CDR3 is CASSRPGDNQPQHF. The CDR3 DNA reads TGTGCCAGCAGCCGACCAGGGGACAATCAGCCCCAGCATTTT. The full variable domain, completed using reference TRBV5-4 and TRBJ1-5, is ETGVTQSPTHLIKTRGQQVTLRCSSQSGHNTVSWYQQALGQGPQFIFQYYREEENGRGNFPPRFSGLQFPNYSSELNVNALELDDSALYLCASSRPGDNQPQHFGDGTRLSIL.

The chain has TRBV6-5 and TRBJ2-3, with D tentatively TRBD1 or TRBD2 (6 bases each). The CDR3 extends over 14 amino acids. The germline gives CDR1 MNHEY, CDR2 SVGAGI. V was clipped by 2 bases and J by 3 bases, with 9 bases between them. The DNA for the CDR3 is TGTGCCAGCAGTTACGGGGGGCCGACAGATACGCAGTATTTT. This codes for CASSYGGPTDTQYF.

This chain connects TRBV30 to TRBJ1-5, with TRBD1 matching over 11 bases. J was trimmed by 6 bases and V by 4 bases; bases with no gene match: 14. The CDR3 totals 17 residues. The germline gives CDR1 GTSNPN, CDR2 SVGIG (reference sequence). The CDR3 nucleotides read TGTGCCTGGAAGGCGCGATCGGGGACAGGGGGACCTCAGCCCCAGCATTTT. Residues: CAWKARSGTGGPQPQHF.

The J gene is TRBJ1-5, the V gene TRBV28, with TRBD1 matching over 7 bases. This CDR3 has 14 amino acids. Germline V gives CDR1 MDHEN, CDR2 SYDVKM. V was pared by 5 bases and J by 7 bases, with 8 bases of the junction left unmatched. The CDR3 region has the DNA TGTGCCAGCAGTCAAGACAGGGTGGGACAGCCCCAGCATTTT. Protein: CASSQDRVGQPQHF. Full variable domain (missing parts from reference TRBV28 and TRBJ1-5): DVKVTQSSRYLVKRTGEKVFLECVQDMDHENMFWYRQDPGLGLRLIYFSYDVKMKEKGDIPEGYSVSREKKERFSLILESASTNQTSMYLCASSQDRVGQPQHFGDGTRLSIL.

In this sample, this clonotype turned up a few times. The chain's CDR3 is CASSLGQNNSPLHF. The CDR3 nucleotides read TGCGCCAGCAGCTTGGGACAGAATAATTCACCCCTCCACTTT. The chain uses TRBV5-1 and TRBJ1-6; D is perhaps TRBD1 (5 bases). Per the germline V gene, CDR1 is SGHRS and CDR2 is YFSETQ. The CDR3 contains 14 residues. V was pared by 0 bases and J by 5 bases, with 6 bases between.

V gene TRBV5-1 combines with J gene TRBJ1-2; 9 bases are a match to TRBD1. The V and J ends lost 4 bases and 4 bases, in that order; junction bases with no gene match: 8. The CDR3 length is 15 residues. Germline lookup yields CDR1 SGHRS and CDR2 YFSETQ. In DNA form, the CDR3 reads TGCGCCAGCAGCACCAACAGGGGGCCCGTCTATGGCTACACCTTC. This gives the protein CASSTNRGPVYGYTF.

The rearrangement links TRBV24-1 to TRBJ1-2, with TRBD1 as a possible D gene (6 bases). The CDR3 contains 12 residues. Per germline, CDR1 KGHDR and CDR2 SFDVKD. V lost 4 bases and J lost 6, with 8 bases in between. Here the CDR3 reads CATSDRGHGYTF. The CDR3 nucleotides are TGTGCCACCAGTGACAGGGGCCATGGCTACACCTTC.